These 19 T cell receptor beta chains were sequenced from one sample in a study of cytomegalovirus exposure and HLA in healthy donors. The PCR was carried out with 60 Vbeta primers and 13 Jbeta primers. Libraries were prepared by immunoSEQ multiplex PCR; TCRdb keeps only in-frame clonotypes and omits some of them. This sample has 50,000 to 60,000 clones, with about 80% found just once. Sequenced input: PBMCs. Receptors originate from a female donor in good health and CMV-seronegative.

This clone was recorded a few times. This chain connects TRBV5-1 to TRBJ1-1; maybe TRBD1 (5 bases). This CDR3 is built from 11 residues. Germline V CDR1 and CDR2: SGHRS, YFSETQ. The ends were cut back, 6 bases at V and 5 bases at J, with 8 bases in the middle. This CDR3 is CASIGGTEAFF. DNA of the CDR3: TGCGCCAGCATCGGGGGGACTGAAGCTTTCTTT.

The V call is TRBV9, the J call TRBJ1-6; 9 bases map to TRBD1. CDR1 SGDLS and CDR2 YYNGEE come from the germline V gene. V lost 4 bases, J lost 8 bases, and 13 bases stayed unmatched. The CDR3 loop spans 17 amino acids. The CDR3 region is CASSPREGQGFDSPLHF. The CDR3 DNA is TGTGCCAGCAGCCCTCGAGAGGGACAGGGCTTCGATTCACCCCTCCACTTT.

This chain uses TRBV7-6 with TRBJ2-5; TRBD2 aligns across 8 bases. CDR3 length equals 14 residues. In germline, CDR1 is SGHVS, CDR2 FNYEAQ. V dropped 5 bases and J dropped 3; count of bases not matched to a gene: 5. CDR3 protein: CASSPGTSKETQYF. The CDR3 DNA sequence: TGTGCCAGCAGCCCCGGGACTAGTAAAGAGACCCAGTACTTC.

This clone was counted between two and nine times. The chain carries TRBV6-5 and TRBJ2-7; D is perhaps TRBD1 (7 bases). V lost 2 bases and J lost 0, with 11 bases in between. The CDR3 totals 15 residues. Germline CDR1 MNHEY, CDR2 SVGAGI. For the CDR3, the DNA is TGTGCCAGCAGTTACGAGCAGGGGGGCTCCTACGAGCAGTACTTC. Translation: CASSYEQGGSYEQYF.

This clone showed up just once. V and J are TRBV7-2 and TRBJ1-6; possibly TRBD1 for D (5 bases). Trimming removed 5 bases from V and 9 bases from J, with 11 bases in between. The germline CDR1 and CDR2 sequences are SGHTA and FQGNSA. The CDR3 extends over 13 amino acids. The CDR3 protein is CASSPGDGSPLHF. The CDR3 DNA follows: TGTGCCAGCAGCCCGGGGGATGGTTCACCCCTCCACTTT.

The chain recombines TRBV6-1 with TRBJ1-1; TRBD1 is a possible D gene (5 bases). Between the trimmed V and J ends, which lost 6 bases and 7 bases, there was a span of 15 bases. The CDR3 contains 13 residues. Germline V gives CDR1 MNHNS, CDR2 SASEGT. CDR3 region: CASRGWGDREAFF. The CDR3 coding sequence is TGTGCCAGCAGGGGGTGGGGGGACCGTGAAGCTTTCTTT.

In this sample, this clone turned up once. This chain links TRBV4-1 with TRBJ2-2, with TRBD1 as a possible D gene (6 bases). Germline V gene lookup returns CDR1 MGHRA and CDR2 YSYEKL. V was cut by 2 bases and J by 5 bases, with 12 bases left in between. The CDR3 length is 15 residues. The CDR3 DNA follows: TGCGCCAGCAGCCAAAGGGGGAGTGGAACCGGGGAGCTGTTTTTT. The encoded protein is CASSQRGSGTGELFF.

The chain couples TRBV6-5 to TRBJ2-5, with TRBD2 matching over 9 bases. The J call is doubtful: the DNA matches TRBJ2-7 better. The CDR3 sequence is 14 residues long. Germline-derived CDR1 and CDR2 are MNHEY and SVGAGI. As DNA, the CDR3 is TGTGCCAGCAAGGTGACTAGCGGATCCTACGAGCAGTACTTC. Amino acid sequence: CASKVTSGSYEQYF.

The chain uses TRBV6-5 and TRBJ1-2, with 7 bases fitting TRBD1. Trimming took 6 bases from V and 5 from J; bases not matched to a gene: 6. There are 13 residues in the CDR3. Germline V gene data show CDR1 as MNHEY and CDR2 as SVGAGI. The CDR3 loop reads CASRPGGMYGYTF. The CDR3 region has the DNA TGTGCCAGCAGACCAGGGGGAATGTATGGCTACACCTTC.

The chain is built from TRBV11-3 and TRBJ2-2; 9 bases line up with TRBD1. V lost 5 bases to trimming and J lost 8 bases; unmatched junction nucleotides: 3. Germline V CDR1 and CDR2: SGHNT, YENEEA. This CDR3 comprises 13 residues. CDR3 sequence: CASSRTGAGELFF. CDR3 nucleotides: TGTGCCAGCAGCCGGACAGGGGCTGGGGAGCTGTTTTTT.

This chain connects TRBV19 to TRBJ1-1; 9 bases agree with TRBD1. Trimming cost V 9 bases and J 5 bases; bases outside gene matches: 16. Germline values: CDR1 LNHDA, CDR2 SQIVND (reference sequence). This CDR3 comprises 16 residues. CDR3: CASTPTGGQGKTEAFF. CDR3 nucleotides: TGTGCCAGCACCCCGACCGGCGGACAGGGGAAAACTGAAGCTTTCTTT.

J is TRBJ1-6 and V is TRBV11-2, with D unresolved. V was clipped by 4 bases and J by 7 bases, with 14 bases between them. This CDR3 is 15 amino acids long. Germline V gene data show CDR1 as SGHAT and CDR2 as FQNNGV. The CDR3 region is CASSWTDGLNSPLHF. In DNA, the CDR3 is TGTGCCAGCAGCTGGACGGACGGACTAAATTCACCCCTCCACTTT.

The genes are TRBV7-3 and TRBJ1-2; 8 bases fit TRBD1. Germline V lookup: CDR1 SGHTA, CDR2 FQGTGA. This CDR3 contains 17 residues. V shed 6 bases and J 0 bases; nucleotides not matched to a gene: 12. This chain's CDR3 is CASREGGQALANYGYTF. CDR3 DNA: TGTGCCAGCAGAGAGGGGGGACAGGCATTAGCTAACTATGGCTACACCTTC.

The genes are TRBV5-1 and TRBJ2-3, with D maybe TRBD2 (6 bases). Per the germline V gene, CDR1 is SGHRS and CDR2 is YFSETQ. Trimming cost V 2 bases and J 1 base, with 11 bases left between them. The CDR3 loop spans 15 amino acids. The CDR3 region is CASSFAGFGTDTQYF. As DNA, the CDR3 is TGCGCCAGCAGCTTCGCGGGGTTTGGCACAGATACGCAGTATTTT. The whole variable domain, remainder taken from reference TRBV5-1 and TRBJ2-3, is KAGVTQTPRYLIKTRGQQVTLSCSPISGHRSVSWYQQTPGQGLQFLFEYFSETQRNKGNFPGRFSGRQFSNSRSEMNVSTLELGDSALYLCASSFAGFGTDTQYFGPGTRLTVL.

On this clone: This CDR3 is also generated by other DNA sequences in the sample. This sequence joins TRBV6-1 and TRBJ2-7; TRBD1 might be the D (5 bases). The V end was cut by 7 bases, the J end by 3 bases, with 7 bases between. Germline values: CDR1 MNHNS, CDR2 SASEGT. The CDR3 totals 11 residues. In nucleotides, the CDR3 is TGTGCCAGCAAGGACATCTACGAGCAGTACTTC. Residues: CASKDIYEQYF.

The rearrangement links TRBV7-9 to TRBJ1-5; 7 nucleotides align to TRBD1. J gave up 4 bases and V 4 bases, and 4 bases lay outside the gene matches. The CDR3 covers 14 residues. Germline-derived CDR1 and CDR2 are SEHNR and FQNEAQ (reference sequence). In DNA form, the CDR3 reads TGTGCCAGCAGCTCGACAGGGAATAATCAGCCCCAGCATTTT. Amino acid sequence: CASSSTGNNQPQHF. The whole variable domain, remainder taken from reference TRBV7-9 and TRBJ1-5, is DTGVSQNPRHKITKRGQNVTFRCDPISEHNRLYWYRQTLGQGPEFLTYFQNEAQLEKSRLLSDRFSAERPKGSFSTLEIQRTEQGDSAMYLCASSSTGNNQPQHFGDGTRLSIL.

This chain uses TRBV9 with TRBJ2-3; TRBD2 matches 8 bases. The germline gives CDR1 SGDLS, CDR2 YYNGEE. This CDR3 comprises 16 residues. V dropped 4 bases and J dropped 4; count of bases not matched to a gene: 11. Written as DNA, the CDR3 is TGTGCCAGCAGCTACCCCCGGGGGGGGCTGGCAGATACGCAGTATTTT. It is translated as CASSYPRGGLADTQYF.

This clone was found once. This chain connects TRBV5-5 to TRBJ2-2, with D perhaps matching TRBD1 (5 bases). The CDR3 totals 16 residues. The germline V and J ends were trimmed by 1 base and 0 bases, with 10 bases remaining between them. The germline CDR1 and CDR2 sequences are SGHKS and YYEKEE (reference sequence). For the CDR3, the DNA is TGTGCCAGCAGCTTGTCAGGGATCACGAACACCGGGGAGCTGTTTTTT. It translates to CASSLSGITNTGELFF.

The gene calls are TRBV11-1 and TRBJ1-6; D not certain. Trimming removed 5 bases from V and 9 bases from J, with 11 bases in between. CDR1 SGHAT and CDR2 FQDESV come from the germline V gene (reference sequence). The CDR3 runs to 13 residues. CDR3 loop: CASSTNTGSPLHF. Written as DNA, the CDR3 is TGTGCCAGCAGCACTAACACGGGTTCACCCCTCCACTTT.